These T cell receptor beta chains were read from a single sample in a study of T cell responses to AZD1222 COVID-19 vaccine. Method: immunoSEQ multiplex PCR; TCRdb's copy keeps in-frame clones and lacks some. Of about 120,000 clones listed, around 94% were seen once; the top ten hold 1.7%. The source material was peripheral blood, sampled on day 0 of AZD1222 vaccination. The receptors here all came from an adult in good health. Both conserved end residues are part of each CDR3. A D gene is named only where the DNA matches it firmly. Size is stated for part of the rows, as once, few or many counts, or as a class when the clone is expanded.

J: TRBJ2-7
size: -
D: -
V: TRBV6-6
CDR3: CASSYPGTSYEQYF
DNA: TGTGCCAGCAGTTACCCGGGGACATCGTACGAGCAGTACTTC

J: TRBJ1-1
size: -
D: -
V: TRBV11-3
CDR3: CASSYTGPLGIGTEAFF
DNA: TGTGCCAGCAGCTACACGGGACCCCTGGGGATCGGCACTGAAGCTTTCTTT

J: TRBJ1-6
size: once
D: -
V: TRBV5-4
CDR3: CASSLGQTNSPLHF
DNA: TGTGCCAGCAGCTTGGGGCAGACTAATTCACCCCTCCACTTT

J: TRBJ2-1
size: -
D: TRBD1
V: TRBV11-2
CDR3: CASSIRDRNNEQFF
DNA: TGTGCCAGCAGCATCCGGGACAGGAACAATGAGCAGTTCTTC

J: TRBJ1-2
size: -
D: TRBD1
V: TRBV7-2
CDR3: CASSPGTANYGYTF
DNA: TGTGCCAGCAGCCCTGGGACAGCGAACTATGGCTACACCTTC

J: TRBJ1-6
size: -
D: -
V: TRBV6-2/TRBV6-3
CDR3: CASSWGSPANSPLHF
DNA: TGTGCCAGCAGTTGGGGCAGCCCCGCGAATTCACCCCTCCACTTT

J: TRBJ1-2
size: once
D: -
V: TRBV5-6
CDR3: CASSPRTDGYTF
DNA: TGTGCCAGCAGCCCGAGGACCGATGGCTACACCTTC

J: TRBJ1-2
size: few
D: -
V: TRBV15
CDR3: CATSRDLGNSYGYTF
DNA: TGTGCCACCAGCAGAGATCTAGGCAATTCCTATGGCTACACCTTC

J: TRBJ2-2
size: -
D: -
V: TRBV9
CDR3: CASSHDERYTGELFF
DNA: TGTGCCAGCAGCCACGATGAGAGATACACCGGGGAGCTGTTTTTT

J: TRBJ2-3
size: -
D: -
V: TRBV9
CDR3: CASSVGPGPDTQYF
DNA: TGTGCCAGCAGCGTAGGTCCCGGTCCAGATACGCAGTATTTT

J: TRBJ1-6
size: -
D: TRBD1
V: TRBV15
CDR3: CATSRVRTGNNSPLHF
DNA: TGTGCCACCAGCAGAGTGAGGACAGGGAATAATTCACCCCTCCACTTT

J: TRBJ1-4
size: -
D: -
V: TRBV11-3
CDR3: CASSPSPTATNEKLFF
DNA: TGTGCCAGCAGCCCGAGCCCGACAGCAACTAATGAAAAACTGTTTTTT

J: TRBJ1-1
size: -
D: -
V: TRBV5-4
CDR3: CASSFLNQAFF
DNA: TGTGCCAGCAGCTTTCTAAACCAAGCTTTCTTT